This T cell receptor (beta chain) was obtained from a study of spatial heterogeneity in lung cancer. Ten or more counts support this clonotype. Time point reported: sample taken at primary tumor resection. The input material, whole RNA from tumor, nontumor lung or frozen PBMC, was sequenced unsorted. From the 5' RACE reads, TCRdb called clonotypes with MiXCR, one entry per CDR3 protein. Among about 38,000 distinct CDR3 sequences listed, approximately 5.2% were seen once. The germline V gene has CDR1 MDHEN and CDR2 SYDVKM. The V and J ends lost 2 bases and 2 bases respectively, with 7 bases between them. CDR3 length: 13 residues.

This rearrangement joins TRBV28 to TRBJ2-7; no firm D call. Sequenced material: PBMCs, taken at surgery. This receptor was obtained from a female donor with early-stage non-small cell lung cancer. The CDR3 region is CASSLIRPYEQYF. The CDR3 DNA is TGTGCCAGCAGTTTAATTCGTCCCTACGAGCAGTACTTC.